Listed here are 9 T cell receptor beta chains from one sample, sequenced in a study of cytomegalovirus exposure and HLA in healthy donors (dated 2017 in TCRdb). Library preparation used the immunoSEQ multiplex PCR assay. A mixture of 60 forward primers for TCR Vbeta segments and 13 reverse primers for TCR Jbeta segments was used in the multiplex PCR. The clones in this table, taken by TCRdb from immuneACCESS, are in-frame only. Not every clone is retained; where verified, under half of the shortfall comes from an unresolved V gene, and the cause of the rest is unknown. The sample table shows about 36,000 clones, and almost 70% are seen once. Just over 6.5% of the sample rests with the top ten. Sequences were obtained from PBMCs. The receptors originated from a man aged 25 to 40 in good health and CMV-seronegative.

This clone has more than one count but fewer than ten. The chain employs TRBV28 and TRBJ2-1, with TRBD1 as a possible D gene (6 bases). V gave up 5 bases and J gave up 8 bases, with 13 bases separating them. The germline V gene has CDR1 MDHEN and CDR2 SYDVKM. The CDR3 spans 13 residues. The CDR3 DNA sequence: TGTGCCAGCAGTGGTTTAGGGGGTGATGAGCAGTTCTTC. Translating gives CASSGLGGDEQFF. Combining the CDR3 with reference TRBV28 and TRBJ2-1 gives the whole variable domain DVKVTQSSRYLVKRTGEKVFLECVQDMDHENMFWYRQDPGLGLRLIYFSYDVKMKEKGDIPEGYSVSREKKERFSLILESASTNQTSMYLCASSGLGGDEQFFGPGTRLTVL.

V usage is TRBV4-1 and J usage is TRBJ2-1, with 7 bases that match TRBD1. The CDR3 length is 16 residues. The V gene end was trimmed by 4 bases and the J gene end by 2 bases; junction bases not matched to a gene: 8. Germline V gene lookup returns CDR1 MGHRA and CDR2 YSYEKL. The CDR3 region is CASSPGGQVPYNEQFF. CDR3 coding DNA: TGCGCCAGCAGCCCCGGAGGACAGGTACCCTACAATGAGCAGTTCTTC.

This clone is deemed medium-sized. The J gene is TRBJ1-3, the V gene TRBV19, with TRBD1 as a possible D gene (6 bases). Trimming removed 10 bases at V and 0 bases at J, with 19 bases between. The CDR3 is 16 residues long. Germline CDR1 LNHDA, CDR2 SQIVND (reference sequence). As DNA, the CDR3 is TGTGCCACCCATTGGGGGCCCGGAGACTCTGGAAACACCATATATTTT. The encoded protein is CATHWGPGDSGNTIYF. Full variable domain (remainder filled in from reference TRBV19 and TRBJ1-3): DGGITQSPKYLFRKEGQNVTLSCEQNLNHDAMYWYRQDPGQGLRLIYYSQIVNDFQKGDIAEGYSVSREKKESFPLTVTSAQKNPTAFYLCATHWGPGDSGNTIYFGEGSWLTVV.

The V and J genes are TRBV7-2 and TRBJ1-1; perhaps TRBD1 as D (5 bases). The germline V and J ends were trimmed by 0 bases and 5 bases, with 22 bases remaining between them. The CDR3 consists of 18 residues. Germline CDR1 is SGHTA and CDR2 is FQGNSA. CDR3 in amino acids: CASSLARGRGPAGTEAFF. DNA for the CDR3: TGTGCCAGCAGCTTAGCCCGGGGGAGGGGCCCCGCAGGGACTGAAGCTTTCTTT.

The chain combines TRBV15 with TRBJ1-5; D unclear. The germline V gene encodes CDR1 LNHNV and CDR2 YYDKDF (reference sequence). Deletions cut 1 base from V and 0 bases from J, with 10 bases between. The CDR3 length is 16 residues. The CDR3 region has the DNA TGTGCCACCAGCAGAGTTCACGGGAATAGCAATCAGCCCCAGCATTTT. This sequence encodes CATSRVHGNSNQPQHF.

This clone was seen more than once but under ten times. The chain recombines TRBV10-1 with TRBJ1-1; perhaps TRBD1 as D (6 bases). Trimming removed 8 bases at V and 5 bases at J, with 18 bases between. CDR3 length: 14 amino acids. Germline values: CDR1 WNHNN, CDR2 SYGVQD (reference sequence). The chain's CDR3 is CASGGTGPATEAFF. The DNA of the CDR3 is TGCGCCAGCGGGGGAACAGGGCCGGCTACTGAAGCTTTCTTT.

The V and J genes are TRBV18 and TRBJ1-4; 7 positions match TRBD1. Germline V CDR1 and CDR2: KGHSH, LQKENI. Trimming cost V 0 bases and J 12 bases; bases outside gene matches: 10. The CDR3 sequence is 15 residues long. The CDR3 DNA reads TGTGCCAGCTCACCACCGTTGGGACAGCCACCAGAACTGTTTTTT. Translating gives CASSPPLGQPPELFF.

Only a few counts were recorded for this clone. CDR3 nucleotides: TGTGCCAGCAGCTTTTCCCCGTTAGACAGAGTATACGAGCAGTACTTC. Its translation: CASSFSPLDRVYEQYF. The chain uses TRBV7-2 and TRBJ2-7; a weak D match, TRBD1 (5 bases). Germline V gives CDR1 SGHTA, CDR2 FQGNSA. The CDR3 totals 16 residues. The V end lost 3 bases, the J end lost 4 bases, and 19 bases lay between the germline ends.

This clone rates as large. This sequence joins TRBV6-1 and TRBJ1-1, with D possibly being TRBD1 (5 bases). Per the germline V gene, CDR1 is MNHNS and CDR2 is SASEGT. The CDR3 covers 14 residues. The germline V and J ends were trimmed by 4 bases and 4 bases, with 13 bases remaining between them. The CDR3 DNA reads TGTGCCAGCAGTGGTGGAGGGGCGGCCACTGAAGCTTTCTTT. Translated: CASSGGGAATEAFF.